This paragraph reports one TCR beta chain. What this receptor recognizes is not known. One end of the junction fails to match germline, which may point to a read error. The sample comes from a study of CD8 T cells in ankylosing spondylitis (dated by TCRdb to about 2017). Background for the entire study: The study set out to find disease-linked TCR variants by profiling T cell receptor beta repertoires in ankylosing spondylitis patients and healthy donors. The full study cohort comprised 25 ankylosing spondylitis patients and some 100 healthy donors. Samples of peripheral blood were taken, and for ankylosing spondylitis patients, synovial fluid was collected as well. Study-wide findings and limitations: A TCR beta motif made up of several highly homologous amino acid variants appeared to be characteristic of blood from ankylosing spondylitis patients. The disease-linked clones showed a CD8+ phenotype and occurred at relatively low frequencies in peripheral blood. The disease-linked clones were reported as significantly enriched in matched synovial fluid samples from ankylosing spondylitis patients. Some TCR beta motif variants had previously been reported in synovial fluid and blood of reactive arthritis patients, which suggested common disease-initiation mechanisms.

The sequencing machine was an Illumina HiSeq 2500. Quantitative 5'-RACE with molecular barcodes was the method used to prepare the TCR beta libraries. Per the authors' processing: A new computational method based on a probabilistic model of VDJ rearrangement was used to identify disease-linked TCR variants. Starting from the raw public reads, TCRdb applied fastp trimming at Q25, assembled clones with MiXCR and retained in-frame beta chains. A single entry per CDR3 protein holds the most common genes and DNA from its merged rows. For this entry, the V and J calls and clone size follow TCRdb and not the study's own pipeline. The sample records about 750,000 distinct CDR3 sequences, under 20% of which are singletons. Under 20% of the sample belongs to the ten largest clones. The germline V gene (reference sequence) supplies CDR1 LNHNV and CDR2 YYDKDF. The cysteine opens and the phenylalanine closes a CDR3 of 14 amino acids. Just CDR3 DNA is preserved here, 42 bases in frame from base 1.

The sequenced material came from blood, either unsorted or a sorted T cell fraction (not recorded which). This chain joins TRBV15 to TRBJ2-1; the D gene is unclear. The TCR comes from a male donor with ankylosing spondylitis. CDR3 sequence: CATSRDSGPQTLLF. The sequenced DNA: TGTGCCACCAGCAGAGACTCCGGACCCCAGACGCTACTCTTC.